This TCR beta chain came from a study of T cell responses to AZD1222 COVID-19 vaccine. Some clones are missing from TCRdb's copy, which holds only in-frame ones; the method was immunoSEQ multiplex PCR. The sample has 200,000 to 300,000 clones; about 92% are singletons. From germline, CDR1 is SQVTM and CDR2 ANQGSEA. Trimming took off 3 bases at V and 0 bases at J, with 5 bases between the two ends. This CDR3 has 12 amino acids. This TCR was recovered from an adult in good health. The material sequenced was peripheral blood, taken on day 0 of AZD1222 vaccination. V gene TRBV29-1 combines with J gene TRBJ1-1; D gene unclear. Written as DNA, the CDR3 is TGCAGCGTTGACAGATTGAACACTGAAGCTTTCTTT. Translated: CSVDRLNTEAFF.